Listed below are T cell receptor beta chains from one sample, sequenced in a study of resident and recirculating memory T cells in vitiligo. Method: immunoSEQ multiplex PCR; TCRdb's copy keeps in-frame clones and lacks some. There are around 78,000 clones in the sample; about 91% occur only once, and roughly 5% lies in the top ten. Sequencing was performed on blood. The receptor set was obtained from a male donor with vitiligo. Each CDR3 is given with its conserved first and last residue. A D gene is named only where the DNA matches it firmly. Clone size is not always given. Where it is, it says once, few, many or a class for expanded clones.

-,TRBJ2-1,-,TRBV7-9,CASSSGTGQFF,TGTGCCAGCAGCTCCGGGACTGGGCAGTTCTTC
-,TRBJ1-2,-,TRBV27,CASSPLGGFGYTF,TGTGCCAGCAGCCCGCTGGGAGGCTTTGGCTACACCTTC
-,TRBJ2-1,-,TRBV4-1,CASSQVRLGLADNNEQFF,TGCGCCAGCAGCCAAGTCAGGCTAGGCCTAGCAGATAACAATGAGCAGTTCTTC
-,TRBJ1-2,few,TRBV6-5,CASSYSGRDNGYTF,TGTGCCAGCAGTTACTCTGGACGGGACAATGGCTACACCTTC
TRBD1,TRBJ1-5,-,TRBV11-3,CASSASPGTGSDQPQHF,TGTGCCAGCAGCGCGAGTCCCGGGACAGGGTCCGATCAGCCCCAGCATTTT
TRBD1,TRBJ1-1,-,TRBV18,CASSPPDRGPNTEAFF,TGTGCCAGCTCACCACCCGACAGGGGCCCGAACACTGAAGCTTTCTTT
-,TRBJ1-3,-,TRBV30,CAWSVSRVDTIYF,TGTGCCTGGAGTGTATCCAGGGTTGACACCATATATTTT
-,TRBJ2-7,-,TRBV6-6,CASSYSEGTSYEQYF,TGTGCCAGCAGTTACTCTGAGGGTACCTCCTACGAGCAGTACTTC
-,TRBJ2-3,-,TRBV2,CASRQGTDTQYF,TGTGCCAGCAGGCAGGGGACAGATACGCAGTATTTT
TRBD2,TRBJ2-2,-,TRBV5-8,CASRFSGRNTGELFF,TGTGCCAGCAGATTTAGCGGGAGGAACACCGGGGAGCTGTTTTTT
-,TRBJ2-3,-,TRBV27,CASSFGVDRWGTDTQYF,TGTGCCAGCAGTTTTGGCGTCGACAGGTGGGGCACAGATACGCAGTATTTT
-,TRBJ2-3,-,TRBV6-4,CASSDSRGSSDTQYF,TGTGCCAGCAGTGACTCGAGGGGGAGTTCAGATACGCAGTATTTT
-,TRBJ2-5,-,TRBV5-5,CASSPGQNLYQETQYF,TGTGCCAGCAGCCCAGGACAGAACCTCTACCAAGAGACCCAGTACTTC
-,TRBJ1-5,-,TRBV19,CASSMWISPSSDYYSNQPQHF,TGTGCCAGTAGTATGTGGATTTCGCCATCCAGTGATTACTATAGCAATCAGCCCCAGCATTTT
TRBD2,TRBJ2-5,-,TRBV5-1,CASSLEAGGRETQYF,TGCGCCAGCAGCTTGGAAGCCGGGGGGAGGGAGACCCAGTACTTC
TRBD2,TRBJ2-1,-,TRBV27,CASSSLAEKGYEQFF,TGTGCCAGCAGTTCCCTAGCGGAGAAAGGCTATGAGCAGTTCTTC
TRBD2,TRBJ2-1,-,TRBV2,CADTISSGDNEQFF,TGTGCAGATACAATCTCTAGCGGAGACAATGAGCAGTTCTTC
-,TRBJ1-2,-,TRBV6-5,CASSYGGDYGYTF,TGTGCCAGCAGTTACGGAGGGGACTATGGCTACACCTTC
TRBD1,TRBJ2-7,-,TRBV5-1,CASSTTGQILSPIREQYF,TGCGCCAGCAGCACAACGGGACAGATTCTTTCTCCAATACGTGAGCAGTACTTC
-,TRBJ2-3,-,TRBV30,CAWSAGLDTQYF,TGTGCCTGGAGTGCCGGACTAGATACGCAGTATTTT
TRBD1,TRBJ1-2,-,TRBV4-3,CASSPSTGGYGYTF,TGCGCCAGCAGCCCCTCCACAGGGGGCTATGGCTACACCTTC
-,TRBJ2-5,-,TRBV5-1,CASSLLQGGETQYF,TGCGCCAGCAGCCTTCTACAGGGGGGGGAGACCCAGTACTTC
-,TRBJ1-4,few,TRBV6-1,CASTLTNEKLFF,TGTGCCAGCACCCTGACAAATGAAAAACTGTTTTTT
-,TRBJ2-7,-,TRBV7-2,CASSSPDSATYEQYF,TGTGCCAGCAGCTCCCCGGACAGCGCCACCTACGAGCAGTACTTC
TRBD2,TRBJ2-3,-,TRBV7-2,CASSLGLGSTDTQYF,TGTGCCAGCAGCTTGGGACTAGGGAGCACAGATACGCAGTATTTT
TRBD2,TRBJ2-3,-,TRBV5-1,CASSLGPTGRSTSTDTQYF,TGCGCCAGCAGCTTGGGCCCCACCGGGAGGTCTACTAGCACAGATACGCAGTATTTT
TRBD1,TRBJ1-2,-,TRBV5-1,CASSLVDRALGGYTF,TGCGCCAGCAGCTTGGTGGACAGGGCTTTGGGAGGCTACACCTTC
TRBD1,TRBJ2-7,-,TRBV5-3,CARSFGGTGGSYEQYF,TGTGCCAGAAGCTTCGGCGGGACAGGGGGCTCCTACGAGCAGTACTTC
TRBD2,TRBJ2-1,-,TRBV5-1,CASAGGSGLPGNEQFF,TGCGCCAGCGCTGGGGGTAGCGGGCTTCCGGGCAATGAGCAGTTCTTC
-,TRBJ2-3,-,TRBV5-1,CASSLVGMTDTQYF,TGCGCCAGCAGCTTGGTCGGTATGACAGATACGCAGTATTTT
TRBD1,TRBJ2-2,-,TRBV7-6,CASSLQGTGELFF,TGTGCCAGCAGTCTACAGGGGACCGGGGAGCTGTTTTTT
TRBD2,TRBJ2-7,-,TRBV14,CASRPRRREFYEQYF,TGTGCCAGCAGACCCCGTAGGCGGGAGTTCTACGAGCAGTACTTC
-,TRBJ2-2,-,TRBV5-1,CASSLAVEGSLGGELFF,TGCGCCAGCAGCTTGGCCGTGGAGGGGTCTCTTGGCGGGGAGCTGTTTTTT
-,TRBJ2-5,-,TRBV5-1,CASSLLGQQETQYF,TGCGCCAGCAGCTTGCTTGGACAACAAGAGACCCAGTACTTC
TRBD2,TRBJ2-4,-,TRBV19,CASSGTSGSWVRF,TGTGCCAGCTCCGGGACTAGCGGGAGTTGGGTCCGCTTC
TRBD2,TRBJ2-1,few,TRBV11-3,CASSSGTKVNEQFF,TGTGCCAGCAGTTCCGGGACTAAAGTCAATGAGCAGTTCTTC
TRBD2,TRBJ2-1,once,TRBV28,CASSLSGLADNEQFF,TGTGCCAGCAGTTTGTCGGGACTAGCGGACAATGAGCAGTTCTTC
-,TRBJ2-3,once,TRBV7-6,CASSPTSWGTDTQYF,TGTGCCAGCAGCCCAACTAGCTGGGGCACAGATACGCAGTATTTT
TRBD1,TRBJ1-3,-,TRBV28,CASSSPDREGNTIYF,TGTGCCAGCAGTTCGCCCGACAGGGAGGGAAACACCATATATTTT
TRBD1,TRBJ2-3,-,TRBV18,CASSPGTGEPPNLVITDTQYF,TGTGCCAGCTCACCCGGGACAGGAGAGCCCCCAAACCTTGTCATCACAGATACGCAGTATTTT
-,TRBJ1-2,once,TRBV30,CAWSVRGGGSGYTF,TGTGCCTGGAGTGTACGAGGGGGGGGTAGTGGCTACACCTTC
-,TRBJ2-7,-,TRBV28,CASRWSSSYEQYF,TGTGCCAGCAGGTGGAGTAGCTCCTACGAGCAGTACTTC
TRBD2,TRBJ2-1,-,TRBV7-2,CASSLALISGSTGEQFF,TGTGCCAGCAGCTTAGCCCTTATTAGCGGGAGTACGGGCGAGCAGTTCTTC